Listed below are T cell receptor beta chains from one sample, sequenced in a study of CD8+CD57+ T cells in acquired aplastic anemia. Via MiXCR, TCRdb re-called the reads, giving one row per CDR3 protein. The sample holds hundreds of thousands of distinct CDR3 sequences, around 30% seen once. The sample comprised sorted CD4+, CD8+, or CD8+CD57+ T cells (not recorded which) from PBMCs. These receptors originate from a human donor with aplastic anemia. Each CDR3 is given with its conserved first and last residue. D genes are given only for firm matches. Part of the rows lack a size; the others show once, few, many or a class for expanded clones.

>TRBV7-2|NA|TRBJ2-2|many
CASSPGVAGELFF
TGTGCCAGCAGCCCAGGGGTGGCCGGGGAGCTGTTTTTT
>TRBV12-3/TRBV12-4|NA|TRBJ1-2|many
CASSFSPKEGYTF
TGTGCCAGCAGTTTTTCGCCTAAGGAAGGCTACACCTTC
>TRBV7-2|NA|TRBJ1-2|many
CASSLSSNVRGYTF
TGTGCCAGCAGCTTAAGTTCTAACGTAAGGGGCTACACCTTC
>TRBV19|NA|TRBJ1-1|many
CASTPTGVSNTEAFF
TGTGCCAGTACCCCCACGGGAGTCTCGAACACTGAAGCTTTCTTT
>TRBV9|NA|TRBJ2-7|NA
CASSVAPYGTVTYEQYF
TGTGCCAGCAGCGTAGCACCTTATGGGACGGTCACCTACGAGCAGTACTTC
>TRBV19|TRBD1|TRBJ2-6|few
CASSRQQGPYNVLTF
TGCGCCAGTAGTAGACAACAGGGGCCCTACAACGTCCTGACTTTC
>TRBV10-3|NA|TRBJ2-7|NA
CAISESADKGNEQYF
TGTGCCATCAGTGAGTCGGCGGACAAGGGGAACGAGCAGTACTTC
>TRBV11-1|TRBD1|TRBJ1-2|NA
CASSSDRDRGGGNYGYTF
TGTGCCAGCAGCAGCGACCGGGACAGGGGTGGAGGCAACTATGGCTACACCTTC
>TRBV6-1|NA|TRBJ1-5|few
CASSQSNRDQPQHF
TGTGCCAGCAGTCAATCCAACAGGGATCAGCCCCAGCATTTT
>TRBV10-3|NA|TRBJ1-2|few
CAISEDRSSYGYTF
TGTGCCATCAGTGAAGACAGGAGTTCCTATGGCTACACCTTC
>TRBV4-2|NA|TRBJ1-5|many
CASSQEDSNQPQHF
TGTGCCAGCAGCCAAGAGGATAGCAATCAGCCCCAGCATTTT
>TRBV2|NA|TRBJ2-7|few
CASSLGGAHYEQYF
TGTGCCAGCAGCTTGGGGGGGGCGCATTACGAGCAGTACTTC
>TRBV15|NA|TRBJ2-7|many
CATSRDQGPYEQYF
TGTGCCACCAGCAGAGATCAGGGGCCCTACGAGCAGTACTTC
>TRBV12-3/TRBV12-4|NA|TRBJ2-5|NA
CASSPSTIETQYF
TGTGCCAGCAGTCCCAGCACCATCGAGACCCAGTACTTC
>TRBV20-1|TRBD1|TRBJ2-7|NA
CSARQSGTGAYEQYF
TGCAGTGCCAGACAATCCGGGACAGGGGCCTACGAGCAGTACTTC
>TRBV29-1|TRBD1|TRBJ1-1|few
CSVLGTGGTEAFF
TGCAGCGTTTTAGGGACAGGGGGCACTGAAGCTTTCTTT
>TRBV19|NA|TRBJ1-5|NA
CASSARTVQQPQHF
TGTGCCAGTAGTGCCCGGACAGTGCAACAGCCCCAGCATTTT
>TRBV7-9|NA|TRBJ2-1|NA
CASRGVDYNEQFF
TGTGCCAGCAGAGGAGTAGATTACAATGAGCAGTTCTTC
>TRBV7-3|NA|TRBJ1-2|NA
CASSVGVGGSGGYTF
TGTGCCAGCAGCGTAGGGGTCGGCGGATCGGGTGGCTACACCTTC
>TRBV19|TRBD1|TRBJ1-6|NA
CASSVDPGQGASSPLHF
TGTGCCAGCAGCGTAGACCCGGGACAGGGGGCGAGTTCACCCCTCCACTTT
>TRBV5-4|NA|TRBJ2-7|many
CASSPGRRNEQYF
TGTGCCAGCAGCCCGGGACGGCGAAACGAGCAGTACTTC
>TRBV2|NA|TRBJ1-6|NA
CASSAVGAGGSPLHF
TGTGCCAGCAGTGCTGTAGGGGCCGGCGGTTCACCCCTCCACTTT
>TRBV19|NA|TRBJ2-2|NA
CASSIGAYGELFF
TGTGCCAGTAGTATTGGAGCTTACGGGGAGCTGTTTTTT
>TRBV25-1|NA|TRBJ1-1|many
CASSESGLLHTNTEAFF
TGTGCCAGCAGTGAATCTGGGCTTCTCCATACAAACACTGAAGCTTTCTTT
>TRBV29-1|NA|TRBJ1-5|many
CSVGFREGQPQHF
TGCAGCGTTGGGTTTAGGGAAGGGCAGCCCCAGCATTTT
>TRBV5-4|NA|TRBJ2-1|NA
CASTAGGRVNEQFF
TGTGCCAGCACCGCTGGGGGGCGCGTAAATGAGCAGTTCTTC
>TRBV29-1|TRBD1|TRBJ2-7|many
CSVGRGTYEQYF
TGCAGCGTTGGCAGGGGGACCTACGAGCAGTACTTC
>TRBV11-1|NA|TRBJ1-5|NA
CASSLEGGRDSNQPQHF
TGTGCCAGCAGCTTAGAGGGTGGACGGGACTCTAATCAGCCCCAGCATTTT
>TRBV24-1|TRBD2|TRBJ2-7|many
CATSDSGASYEQYF
TGTGCCACCAGTGATAGCGGGGCGTCCTACGAGCAGTACTTC
>TRBV20-1|TRBD1|TRBJ1-5|NA
CSASGDRDPNSNQPQHF
TGCAGTGCTAGTGGGGACAGAGACCCGAATAGCAATCAGCCCCAGCATTTT
>TRBV14|NA|TRBJ1-1|few
CASSLDRNAEAFF
TGTGCCAGCAGCCTTGACCGGAATGCTGAAGCTTTCTTT
>TRBV4-3|TRBD1|TRBJ2-7|NA
CASSQGTGSGEQYF
TGCGCCAGCAGCCAGGGGACAGGGTCGGGGGAGCAGTACTTC
>TRBV7-6|NA|TRBJ2-7|few
CASSLSNWDEQYF
TGTGCCAGCAGCTTAAGTAACTGGGACGAGCAGTACTTC
>TRBV7-6|NA|TRBJ2-7|NA
CASSLDNRVYEQYF
TGTGCCAGCAGCTTAGACAACAGGGTCTACGAGCAGTACTTC
>TRBV10-1|NA|TRBJ1-2|many
CASRGIRDGHYGYTF
TGCGCCAGCAGAGGTATACGGGACGGACACTATGGCTACACCTTC
>TRBV24-1|TRBD2|TRBJ2-5|NA
CATSTSGGAETQYF
TGTGCCACTAGCACTAGCGGGGGGGCGGAGACCCAGTACTTC
>TRBV20-1|TRBD2|TRBJ2-3|NA
CSARRSSGGPPSGDTQYF
TGCAGTGCTAGACGATCTAGCGGGGGGCCACCCTCGGGAGATACGCAGTATTTT
>TRBV6-5|NA|TRBJ1-6|many
CASSYGGSPLHF
TGTGCCAGCAGTTACGGGGGTTCACCCCTCCACTTT
>TRBV5-4|NA|TRBJ2-7|NA
CASSLAIVGSSYEQYF
TGTGCCAGCAGCTTGGCCATTGTCGGGAGCTCCTACGAGCAGTACTTC
>TRBV11-1|TRBD2|TRBJ2-1|few
CASSLGLSGSDNEQFF
TGTGCCAGCAGCTTAGGACTAAGCGGGAGCGACAATGAGCAGTTCTTC
>TRBV27|TRBD2|TRBJ2-7|NA
CASSPHVAGSSYEQYF
TGTGCCAGCAGTCCTCATGTAGCGGGGAGCTCCTACGAGCAGTACTTC
>TRBV25-1|NA|TRBJ1-3|NA
CASSEYYGPGHGDIYF
TGTGCCAGCAGTGAATATTACGGGCCAGGTCACGGTGACATATATTTT
>TRBV19|NA|TRBJ1-1|NA
CASSIEGIAEAFF
TGTGCCAGTAGTATAGAAGGGATAGCTGAAGCTTTCTTT
>TRBV20-1|NA|TRBJ2-7|few
CSALQGNYEQYF
TGCAGTGCACTACAGGGAAACTACGAGCAGTACTTC
>TRBV20-1|TRBD2|TRBJ2-1|NA
CSARDPGGGADEQFF
TGCAGTGCTAGAGATCCGGGCGGGGGGGCCGATGAGCAGTTCTTC
>TRBV4-1|NA|TRBJ1-2|many
CASSQVDRDYGYTF
TGCGCCAGCAGCCAAGTGGACAGAGACTATGGCTACACCTTC
>TRBV2|TRBD2|TRBJ2-3|NA
CASSYLAPSGYTDTQYF
TGTGCCAGCTCATACCTAGCCCCTAGCGGATACACAGATACGCAGTATTTT
>TRBV7-9|TRBD1|TRBJ1-6|once
CASSAGTAHNSPLHF
TGTGCCAGCAGCGCGGGGACAGCCCATAATTCACCCCTCCACTTT